One sample yielded the 3 T cell receptor beta chains listed below, sequenced in a study of blood T cells in healthy people across ages. Using a J-beta primer mix together with a sample-barcoded 5' primer, a second PCR was run for roughly 6 to 12 cycles. MiXCR was run by TCRdb on the 5' RACE reads, yielding one entry per CDR3 protein. The data show 1,300,000 or so distinct CDR3 sequences, around 55% seen once. The sequencing sample was made of blood. These receptors all come from a man aged 18-30 years in good health.

V and J are TRBV29-1 and TRBJ1-4, with 12 bases aligning to TRBD1. Germline-derived CDR1 and CDR2 are SQVTM and ANQGSEA. V lost 5 bases, J lost 10 bases, and 5 bases stayed unmatched. This CDR3 contains 13 residues. The CDR3 sequence: CSVRDRGRGKLFF. CDR3 in DNA: TGCAGCGTTAGGGACAGGGGGCGCGGAAAACTGTTTTTT.

The J gene is TRBJ2-3, the V gene TRBV11-2; TRBD2 matches at 7 bases. After removal of 6 bases from V and 3 bases from J, the junction contained 15 bases not matched to a gene. CDR1 and CDR2 (germline): SGHAT, FQNNGV. The CDR3 contains 17 residues. The CDR3 sequence: CASSWDYRPTGTDTQYF. CDR3 DNA sequence: TGTGCCAGCAGTTGGGACTACAGGCCGACGGGGACAGATACGCAGTATTTT.

This rearrangement joins TRBV3-1 to TRBJ2-7, with 9 bases aligning to TRBD2. This CDR3 has 18 residues. Germline assignment: CDR1 LGHDT and CDR2 YNNKEL (reference sequence). Trimming at V came to 1 base and at J to 0 bases, leaving 10 bases not matched to a gene. The CDR3 DNA is TGTGCCAGCAGCCAAGGTGGGCTAGCGGGATCGTCCTCCTACGAGCAGTACTTC. Translation: CASSQGGLAGSSSYEQYF.